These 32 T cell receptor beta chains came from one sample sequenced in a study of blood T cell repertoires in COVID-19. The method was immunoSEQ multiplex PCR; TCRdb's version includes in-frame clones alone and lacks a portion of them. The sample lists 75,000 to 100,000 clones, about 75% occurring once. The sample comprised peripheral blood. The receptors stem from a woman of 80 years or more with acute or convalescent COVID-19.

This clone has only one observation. In nucleotides, the CDR3 is TGTGCCACCAGTGTAGATACAGGGAGCAGGGAGACCCAGTACTTC. This encodes CATSVDTGSRETQYF. The chain uses TRBV24-1 and TRBJ2-5, with a tentative D call TRBD1 (6 bases). The germline V and J ends were trimmed by 5 bases and 5 bases, with 17 bases remaining between them. Per germline, CDR1 KGHDR and CDR2 SFDVKD. This CDR3 has 15 amino acids.

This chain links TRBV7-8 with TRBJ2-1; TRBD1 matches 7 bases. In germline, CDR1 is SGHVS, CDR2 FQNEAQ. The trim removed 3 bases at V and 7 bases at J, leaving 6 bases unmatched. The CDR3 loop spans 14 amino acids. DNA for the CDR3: TGTGCCAGCAGCTTTGCACAGGGGAATAATGAGCAGTTCTTC. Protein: CASSFAQGNNEQFF.

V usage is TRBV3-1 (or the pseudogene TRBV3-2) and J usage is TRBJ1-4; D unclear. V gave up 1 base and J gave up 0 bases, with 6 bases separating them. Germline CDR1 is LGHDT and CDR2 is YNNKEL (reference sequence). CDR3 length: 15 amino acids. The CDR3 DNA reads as TGTGCCAGCAGCCAAGTCGGTGCAACTAATGAAAAACTGTTTTTT. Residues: CASSQVGATNEKLFF.

This CDR3 is CASSDYRGTGNTIYF. The CDR3 DNA sequence: TGTGCCAGCAGCGACTACAGGGGAACCGGAAACACCATATATTTT. This chain uses TRBV7-9 with TRBJ1-3; 7 positions agree with TRBD1. The V gene end was trimmed by 5 bases and the J gene end by 4 bases; junction bases not matched to a gene: 8. Germline CDR1 SEHNR, CDR2 FQNEAQ (reference sequence). This CDR3 region has 15 residues.

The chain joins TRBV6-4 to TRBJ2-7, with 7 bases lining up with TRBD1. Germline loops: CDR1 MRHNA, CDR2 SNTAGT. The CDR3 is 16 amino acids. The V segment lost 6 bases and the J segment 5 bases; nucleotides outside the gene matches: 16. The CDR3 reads CASSSVYGRGINEQYF. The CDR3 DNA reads TGTGCCAGCAGCTCCGTTTACGGCAGGGGGATTAACGAGCAGTACTTC.

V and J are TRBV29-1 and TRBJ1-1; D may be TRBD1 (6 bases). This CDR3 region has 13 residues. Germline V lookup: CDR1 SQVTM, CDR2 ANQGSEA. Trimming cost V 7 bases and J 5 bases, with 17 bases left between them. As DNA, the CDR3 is TGCAGCGCAAAAACCCAACAGGGAACTGAAGCTTTCTTT. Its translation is CSAKTQQGTEAFF.

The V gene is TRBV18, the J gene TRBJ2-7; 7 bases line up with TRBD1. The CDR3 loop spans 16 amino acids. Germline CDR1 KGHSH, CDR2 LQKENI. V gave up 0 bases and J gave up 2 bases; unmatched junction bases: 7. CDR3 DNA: TGTGCCAGCTCACCACCGGGGCGGACAGGCGCCTACGAGCAGTACTTC. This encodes CASSPPGRTGAYEQYF.

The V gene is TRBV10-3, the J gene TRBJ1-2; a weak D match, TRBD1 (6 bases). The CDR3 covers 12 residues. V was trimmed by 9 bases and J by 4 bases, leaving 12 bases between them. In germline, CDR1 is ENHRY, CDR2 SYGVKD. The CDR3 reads CAITDRTYGYTF. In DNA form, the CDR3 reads TGTGCCATTACAGACAGGACCTATGGCTACACCTTC.

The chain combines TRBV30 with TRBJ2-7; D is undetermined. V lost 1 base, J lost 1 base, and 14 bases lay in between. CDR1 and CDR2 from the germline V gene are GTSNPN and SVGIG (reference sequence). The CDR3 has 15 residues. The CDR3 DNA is TGTGCCTGGAGTGCAGTTAGCACATCGTCCTACGAGCAGTACTTC. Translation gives CAWSAVSTSSYEQYF. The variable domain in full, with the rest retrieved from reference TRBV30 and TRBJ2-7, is SQTIHQWPATLVQPVGSPLSLECTVEGTSNPNLYWYRQAAGRGLQLLFYSVGIGQISSEVPQNLSASRPQDRQFILSSKKLLLSDSGFYLCAWSAVSTSSYEQYFGPGTRLTVT.

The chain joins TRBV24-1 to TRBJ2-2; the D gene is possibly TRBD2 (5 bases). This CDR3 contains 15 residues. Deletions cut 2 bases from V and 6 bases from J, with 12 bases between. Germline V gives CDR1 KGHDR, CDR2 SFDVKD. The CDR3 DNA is TGTGCCACCAGTGATTCTAGGACTGCGGCCGGGGAGCTGTTTTTT. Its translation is CATSDSRTAAGELFF.

The CDR3 DNA reads TGTGCCAGCAGATCCACAGGTTATGGCTACACCTTC. Its protein product is CASRSTGYGYTF. The chain links TRBV6-6 to TRBJ1-2; D is perhaps TRBD1 (5 bases). CDR1 MNHNY and CDR2 SVGAGI come from the germline V gene (reference sequence). The CDR3 contains 12 residues. Trimming stripped 6 bases from V and 5 bases from J, with 10 bases between.

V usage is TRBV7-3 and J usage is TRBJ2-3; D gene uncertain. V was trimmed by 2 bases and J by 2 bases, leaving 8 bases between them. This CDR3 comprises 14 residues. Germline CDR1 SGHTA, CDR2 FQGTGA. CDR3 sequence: CASSLSVVTDTQYF. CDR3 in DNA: TGTGCCAGCAGCTTATCGGTCGTCACAGATACGCAGTATTTT. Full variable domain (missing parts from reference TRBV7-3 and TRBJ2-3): GAGVSQTPSNKVTEKGKYVELRCDPISGHTALYWYRQSLGQGPEFLIYFQGTGAADDSGLPNDRFFAVRPEGSVSTLKIQRTERGDSAVYLCASSLSVVTDTQYFGPGTRLTVL.

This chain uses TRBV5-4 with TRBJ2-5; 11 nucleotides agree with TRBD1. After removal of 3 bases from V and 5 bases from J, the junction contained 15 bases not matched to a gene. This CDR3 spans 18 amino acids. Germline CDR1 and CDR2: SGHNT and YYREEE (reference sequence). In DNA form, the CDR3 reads TGTGCCAGCAGCTCGGGGGCGTACCGGGACAGGGGGGCGGAGACCCAGTACTTC. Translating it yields CASSSGAYRDRGAETQYF.

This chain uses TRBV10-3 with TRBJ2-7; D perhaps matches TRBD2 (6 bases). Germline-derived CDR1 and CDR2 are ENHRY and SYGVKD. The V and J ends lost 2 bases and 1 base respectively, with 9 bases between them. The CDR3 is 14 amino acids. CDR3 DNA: TGTGCCATCAGTGAGACTAGCCGTTCCTACGAGCAGTACTTC. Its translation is CAISETSRSYEQYF.

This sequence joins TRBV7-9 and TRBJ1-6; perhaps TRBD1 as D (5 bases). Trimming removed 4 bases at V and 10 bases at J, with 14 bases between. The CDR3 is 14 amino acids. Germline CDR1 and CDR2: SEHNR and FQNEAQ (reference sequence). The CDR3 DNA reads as TGTGCCAGCAGCTCACCCATCCAGGGCTCACCCCTCCACTTT. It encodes CASSSPIQGSPLHF.

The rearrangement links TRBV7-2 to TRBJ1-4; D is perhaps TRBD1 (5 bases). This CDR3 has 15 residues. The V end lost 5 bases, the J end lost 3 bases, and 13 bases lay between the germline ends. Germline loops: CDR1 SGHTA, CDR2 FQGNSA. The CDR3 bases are TGTGCCAGCAGCCCGCGCCAGGGATCTAATGAAAAACTGTTTTTT. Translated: CASSPRQGSNEKLFF.

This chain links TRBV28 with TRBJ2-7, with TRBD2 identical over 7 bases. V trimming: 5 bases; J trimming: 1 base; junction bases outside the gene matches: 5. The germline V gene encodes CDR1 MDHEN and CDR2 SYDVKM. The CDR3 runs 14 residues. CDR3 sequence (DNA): TGTGCCAGCAGTCAAGCGGGGCTTTCCTACGAGCAGTACTTC. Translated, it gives CASSQAGLSYEQYF.

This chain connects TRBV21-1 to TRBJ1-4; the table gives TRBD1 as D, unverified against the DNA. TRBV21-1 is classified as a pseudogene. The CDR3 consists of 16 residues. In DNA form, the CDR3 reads TGTGCCAGCAGCAAAGAGGACAGGGCAACTAATGAAAAACTGTTTTTT. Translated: CASSKEDRATNEKLFF.

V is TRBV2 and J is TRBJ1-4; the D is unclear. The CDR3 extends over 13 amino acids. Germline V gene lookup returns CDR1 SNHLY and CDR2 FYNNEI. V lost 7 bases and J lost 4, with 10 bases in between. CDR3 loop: CASTGQVNEKLFF. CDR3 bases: TGTGCCAGCACTGGGCAGGTTAATGAAAAACTGTTTTTT.

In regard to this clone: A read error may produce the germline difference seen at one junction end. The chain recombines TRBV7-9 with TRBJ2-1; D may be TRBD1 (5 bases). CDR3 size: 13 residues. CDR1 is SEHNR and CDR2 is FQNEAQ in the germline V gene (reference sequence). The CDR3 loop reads CASSLVFRQPRVF. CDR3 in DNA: TGTGCCAGCAGCTTAGTATTCCGACAGCCCCGGGTCTTC.

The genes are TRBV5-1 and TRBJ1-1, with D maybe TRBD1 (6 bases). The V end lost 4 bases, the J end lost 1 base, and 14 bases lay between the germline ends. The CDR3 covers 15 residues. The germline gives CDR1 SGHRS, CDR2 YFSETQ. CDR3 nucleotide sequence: TGCGCCAGCAGCGCCGGCCTGACAGGGAACACTGAAGCTTTCTTT. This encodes CASSAGLTGNTEAFF. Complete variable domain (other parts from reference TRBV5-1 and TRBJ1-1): KAGVTQTPRYLIKTRGQQVTLSCSPISGHRSVSWYQQTPGQGLQFLFEYFSETQRNKGNFPGRFSGRQFSNSRSEMNVSTLELGDSALYLCASSAGLTGNTEAFFGQGTRLTVV.

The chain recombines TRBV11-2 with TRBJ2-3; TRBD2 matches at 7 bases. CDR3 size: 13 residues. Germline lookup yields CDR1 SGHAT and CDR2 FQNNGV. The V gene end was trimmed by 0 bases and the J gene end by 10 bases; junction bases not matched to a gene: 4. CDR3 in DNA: TGTGCCAGCAGCTTAGATCAGGCGGGGGCGCAGTATTTT. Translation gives CASSLDQAGAQYF.

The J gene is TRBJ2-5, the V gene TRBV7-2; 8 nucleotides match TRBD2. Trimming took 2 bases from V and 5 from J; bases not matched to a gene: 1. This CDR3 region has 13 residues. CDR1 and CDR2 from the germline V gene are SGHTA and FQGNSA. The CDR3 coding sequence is TGTGCCAGCAGCTTATTAGCGGGGGAGACCCAGTACTTC. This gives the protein CASSLLAGETQYF.

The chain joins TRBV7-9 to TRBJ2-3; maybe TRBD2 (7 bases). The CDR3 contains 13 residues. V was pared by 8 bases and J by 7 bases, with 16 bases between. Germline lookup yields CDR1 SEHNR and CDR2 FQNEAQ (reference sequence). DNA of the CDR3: TGTGCCAGCGCTCCGGGGGGCGTATATACGCAGTATTTT. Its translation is CASAPGGVYTQYF.

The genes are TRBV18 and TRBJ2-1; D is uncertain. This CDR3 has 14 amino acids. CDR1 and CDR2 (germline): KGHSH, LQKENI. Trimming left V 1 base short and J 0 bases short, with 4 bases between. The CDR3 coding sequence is TGTGCCAGCTCACCACTAGACTCCTACAATGAGCAGTTCTTC. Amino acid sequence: CASSPLDSYNEQFF.

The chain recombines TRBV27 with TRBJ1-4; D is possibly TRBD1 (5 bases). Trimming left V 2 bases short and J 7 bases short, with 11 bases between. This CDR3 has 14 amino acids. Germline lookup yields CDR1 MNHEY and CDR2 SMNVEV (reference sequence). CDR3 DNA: TGTGCCAGCAGTTTAAAAGGGGCCGGTGAAAAACTGTTTTTT. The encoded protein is CASSLKGAGEKLFF. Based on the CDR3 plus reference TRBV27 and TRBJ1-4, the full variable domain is EAQVTQNPRYLITVTGKKLTVTCSQNMNHEYMSWYRQDPGLGLRQIYYSMNVEVTDKGDVPEGYKVSRKEKRNFPLILESPSPNQTSLYFCASSLKGAGEKLFFGSGTQLSVL.

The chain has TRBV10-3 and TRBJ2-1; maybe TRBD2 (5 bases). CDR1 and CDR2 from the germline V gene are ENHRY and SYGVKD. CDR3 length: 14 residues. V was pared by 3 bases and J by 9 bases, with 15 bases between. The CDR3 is CAISEEGRRVEQFF. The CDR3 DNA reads TGTGCCATCAGTGAAGAGGGTCGACGCGTTGAGCAGTTCTTC.

CDR3 in amino acids: CASSLDRLNTEAFF. In DNA form, the CDR3 reads TGTGCCAGCAGTTTGGACAGACTGAACACTGAAGCTTTCTTT. The chain joins TRBV27 to TRBJ1-1, with D maybe TRBD1 (6 bases). CDR3 length: 14 amino acids. V was pared by 3 bases and J by 0 bases, with 8 bases between. From germline, CDR1 is MNHEY and CDR2 SMNVEV (reference sequence).

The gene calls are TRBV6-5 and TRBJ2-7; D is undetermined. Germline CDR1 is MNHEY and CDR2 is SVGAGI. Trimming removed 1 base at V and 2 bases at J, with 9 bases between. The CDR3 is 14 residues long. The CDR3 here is CASSYFGPAYEQYF. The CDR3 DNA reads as TGTGCCAGCAGTTACTTTGGGCCGGCCTACGAGCAGTACTTC.

CDR3 nucleotide sequence: TGTGCCAGCTCTCAACAGGATAGCAATCAGCCCCAGCATTTT. This sequence encodes CASSQQDSNQPQHF. The rearrangement uses TRBV18 and TRBJ1-5, with a tentative D call TRBD1 (5 bases). Germline V gene lookup returns CDR1 KGHSH and CDR2 LQKENI. V gave up 6 bases and J gave up 0 bases, with 9 bases separating them. The CDR3 runs to 14 residues.

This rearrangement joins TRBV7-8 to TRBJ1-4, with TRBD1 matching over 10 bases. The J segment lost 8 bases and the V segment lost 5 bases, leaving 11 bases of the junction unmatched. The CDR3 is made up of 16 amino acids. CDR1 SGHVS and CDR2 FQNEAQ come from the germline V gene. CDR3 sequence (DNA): TGTGCCAGCAGCCCTGGTCGACAGGGGGCTCGGGAAAAACTGTTTTTT. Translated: CASSPGRQGAREKLFF.

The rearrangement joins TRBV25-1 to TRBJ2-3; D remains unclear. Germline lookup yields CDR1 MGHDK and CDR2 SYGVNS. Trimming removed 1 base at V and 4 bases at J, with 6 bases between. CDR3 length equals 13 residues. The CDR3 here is CASSESFSDTQYF. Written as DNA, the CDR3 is TGTGCCAGCAGTGAATCCTTTTCAGATACGCAGTATTTT.